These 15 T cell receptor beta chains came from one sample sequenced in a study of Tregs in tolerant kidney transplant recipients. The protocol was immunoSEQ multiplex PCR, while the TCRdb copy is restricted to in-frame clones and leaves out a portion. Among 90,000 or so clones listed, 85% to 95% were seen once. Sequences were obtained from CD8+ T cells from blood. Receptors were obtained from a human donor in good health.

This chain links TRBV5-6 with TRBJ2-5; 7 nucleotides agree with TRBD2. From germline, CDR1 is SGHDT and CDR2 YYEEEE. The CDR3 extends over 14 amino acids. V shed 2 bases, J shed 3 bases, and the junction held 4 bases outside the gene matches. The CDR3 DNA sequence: TGTGCCAGCAGCTTCAGGGCGGGGGAAGAGACCCAGTACTTC. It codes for CASSFRAGEETQYF. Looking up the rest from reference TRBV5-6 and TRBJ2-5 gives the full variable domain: DAGVTQSPTHLIKTRGQQVTLRCSPKSGHDTVSWYQQALGQGPQFIFQYYEEEERQRGNFPDRFSGHQFPNYSSELNVNALLLGDSALYLCASSFRAGEETQYFGPGTRLLVL.

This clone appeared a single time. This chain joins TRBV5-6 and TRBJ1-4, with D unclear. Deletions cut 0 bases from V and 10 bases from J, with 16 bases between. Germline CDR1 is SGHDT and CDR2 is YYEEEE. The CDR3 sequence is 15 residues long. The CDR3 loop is CASSLEWDSEGKLFF. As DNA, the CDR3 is TGTGCCAGCAGCTTGGAGTGGGATTCGGAGGGAAAACTGTTTTTT.

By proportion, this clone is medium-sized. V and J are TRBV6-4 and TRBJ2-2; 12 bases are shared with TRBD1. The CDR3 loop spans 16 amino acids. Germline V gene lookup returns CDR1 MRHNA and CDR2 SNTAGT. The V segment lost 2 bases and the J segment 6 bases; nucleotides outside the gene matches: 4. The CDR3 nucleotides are TGTGCCAGCAGTGACGGTGGGACAGGGGGCCCCGGGGAGCTGTTTTTT. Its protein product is CASSDGGTGGPGELFF.

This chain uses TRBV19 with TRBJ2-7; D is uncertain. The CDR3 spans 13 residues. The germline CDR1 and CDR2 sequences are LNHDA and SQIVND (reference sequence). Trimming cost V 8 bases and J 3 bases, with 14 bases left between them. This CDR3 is CASGLGPLYEQYF. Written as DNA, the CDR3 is TGTGCCAGTGGTTTAGGTCCCCTCTACGAGCAGTACTTC.

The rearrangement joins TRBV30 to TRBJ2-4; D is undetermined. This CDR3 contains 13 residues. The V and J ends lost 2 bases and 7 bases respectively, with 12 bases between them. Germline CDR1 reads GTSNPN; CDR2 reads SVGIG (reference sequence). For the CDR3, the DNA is TGTGCCTGGAGTTTATTCAGCATGAACATTCAGTACTTC. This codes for CAWSLFSMNIQYF.

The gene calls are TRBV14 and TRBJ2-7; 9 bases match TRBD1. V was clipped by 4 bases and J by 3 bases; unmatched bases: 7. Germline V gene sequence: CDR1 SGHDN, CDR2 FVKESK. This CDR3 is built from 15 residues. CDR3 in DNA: TGTGCCAGCAGCCTTACAGGGGGCAGGATCTACGAGCAGTACTTC. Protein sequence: CASSLTGGRIYEQYF.

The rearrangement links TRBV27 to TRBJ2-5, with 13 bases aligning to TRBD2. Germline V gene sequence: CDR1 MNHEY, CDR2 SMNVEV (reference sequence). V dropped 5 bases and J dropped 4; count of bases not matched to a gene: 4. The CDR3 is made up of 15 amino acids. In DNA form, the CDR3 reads TGTGCCAGCAGTCGTGGACTAGCGGGAGTAGAGACCCAGTACTTC. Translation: CASSRGLAGVETQYF.

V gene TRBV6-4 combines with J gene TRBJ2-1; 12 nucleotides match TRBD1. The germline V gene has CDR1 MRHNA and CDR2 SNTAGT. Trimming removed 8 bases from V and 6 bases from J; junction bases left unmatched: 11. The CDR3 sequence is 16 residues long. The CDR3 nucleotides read TGTGCCAGCTCTTTTTCCGGGACAGGGGGCCCCAATGAGCAGTTCTTC. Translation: CASSFSGTGGPNEQFF.

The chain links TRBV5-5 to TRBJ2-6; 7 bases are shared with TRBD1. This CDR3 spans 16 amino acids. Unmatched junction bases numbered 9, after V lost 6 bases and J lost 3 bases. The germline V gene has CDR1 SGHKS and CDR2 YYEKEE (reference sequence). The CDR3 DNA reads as TGTGCCAGCACCGTGGCGACAGGGAATGGGGCCAACGTCCTGACTTTC. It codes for CASTVATGNGANVLTF.

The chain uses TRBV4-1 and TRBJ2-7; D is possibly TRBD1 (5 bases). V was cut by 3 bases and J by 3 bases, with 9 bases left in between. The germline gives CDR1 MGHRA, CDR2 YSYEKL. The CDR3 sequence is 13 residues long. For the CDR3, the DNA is TGCGCCAGCAGCCAGACAGCCCGCTACGAGCAGTACTTC. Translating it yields CASSQTARYEQYF.

The DNA of the CDR3 is TGTGCCAGCAGCTTAAGGGCCTACGAGCAGTACTTC. Residues: CASSLRAYEQYF. The rearrangement uses TRBV7-8 and TRBJ2-7, with unresolved D. CDR1 and CDR2 from the germline V gene are SGHVS and FQNEAQ. V lost 2 bases and J lost 2, with 4 bases in between. The CDR3 sequence is 12 residues long.

The CDR3 DNA sequence: TGTGCCAGCAGTGAAGCGGCGGGACCAACCTACGAGCAGTACTTC. Protein: CASSEAAGPTYEQYF. The V call is TRBV6-1, the J call TRBJ2-7; maybe TRBD2 (6 bases). The V end lost 0 bases, the J end lost 2 bases, and 11 bases lay between the germline ends. The CDR3 is 15 amino acids. Germline assignment: CDR1 MNHNS and CDR2 SASEGT.

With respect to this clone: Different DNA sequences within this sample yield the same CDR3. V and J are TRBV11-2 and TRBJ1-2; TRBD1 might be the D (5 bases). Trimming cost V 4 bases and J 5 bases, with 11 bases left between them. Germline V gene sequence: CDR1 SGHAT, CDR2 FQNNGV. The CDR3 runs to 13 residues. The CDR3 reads CASSSQGAYGYTF. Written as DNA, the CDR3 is TGTGCCAGCAGCTCCCAAGGGGCATATGGCTACACCTTC.

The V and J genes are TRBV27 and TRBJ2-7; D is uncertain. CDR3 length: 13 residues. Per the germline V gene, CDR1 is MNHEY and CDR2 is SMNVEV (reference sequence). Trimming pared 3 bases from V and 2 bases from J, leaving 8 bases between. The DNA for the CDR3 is TGTGCCAGCAGTTTCGGTCTTACCTACGAGCAGTACTTC. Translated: CASSFGLTYEQYF.

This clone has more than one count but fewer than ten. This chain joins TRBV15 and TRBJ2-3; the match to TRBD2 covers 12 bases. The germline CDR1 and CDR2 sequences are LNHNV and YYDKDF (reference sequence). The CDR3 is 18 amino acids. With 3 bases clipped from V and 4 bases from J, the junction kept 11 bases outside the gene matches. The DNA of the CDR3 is TGTGCCACCAGCAGCCCCGGGGCGACTAGCGGGAGATCAGATACGCAGTATTTT. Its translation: CATSSPGATSGRSDTQYF.